What follows are 5 T cell receptor beta chains derived from one specimen sequenced in a study of shared clonotypes between healthy human individuals. TCRdb's table, derived via immunoSEQ multiplex PCR, lists solely in-frame clones and lacks some. The profile shows over 2 million clones, around 92% of them singletons. Sequencing was carried out using naive CD4+ T cells from PBMCs. Stated subset: CD45RA+ positively selected. The receptors derive from a man aged 18 to 35 in good health. Some clones in this sample may be carry-over from other donors' samples.

The genes are TRBV28 and TRBJ2-7, with 10 bases identical to TRBD2. Germline V lookup: CDR1 MDHEN, CDR2 SYDVKM. The CDR3 is made up of 18 amino acids. V shed 1 base, J shed 2 bases, and the junction held 11 bases outside the gene matches. The CDR3 DNA reads TGTGCCAGCAGTTTATCTCCGGGGGTAGCGGGAGGAACCTACGAGCAGTACTTC. Its translation is CASSLSPGVAGGTYEQYF.

V usage is TRBV4-3 and J usage is TRBJ1-5, with D perhaps matching TRBD1 (6 bases). Germline CDR1 LGHNA, CDR2 YSLEER. V was cut by 5 bases and J by 6 bases, with 14 bases left in between. This CDR3 spans 14 amino acids. The CDR3 nucleotides are TGCGCCAGCAGCTTCTTACAGGGCTCTCAGCCCCAGCATTTT. Protein product: CASSFLQGSQPQHF.

The chain has TRBV28 and TRBJ2-7; TRBD1 matches at 7 bases. CDR1 is MDHEN, CDR2 SYDVKM, per germline. After removal of 3 bases from V and 5 bases from J, the junction contained 7 bases not matched to a gene. CDR3 size: 14 residues. The CDR3 DNA reads TGTGCCAGCAGTTTGGAACAGGGGATCCACGAGCAGTACTTC. As protein: CASSLEQGIHEQYF.

The CDR3, as DNA: TGCAGCTCAAAGTACCAAGAGACCCAGTACTTC. Translating gives CSSKYQETQYF. The chain employs TRBV29-1 and TRBJ2-5; D ambiguous. Germline-derived CDR1 and CDR2 are SQVTM and ANQGSEA. The CDR3 totals 11 residues. Trimming pared 8 bases from V and 0 bases from J, leaving 7 bases between.

The genes are TRBV27 and TRBJ1-2; D is unclear. V lost 8 bases, J lost 3 bases, and 1 base lay in between. Per the germline V gene, CDR1 is MNHEY and CDR2 is SMNVEV (reference sequence). The CDR3 totals 9 residues. The CDR3, as DNA: TGTGCCAGCTACTATGGCTACACCTTC. Amino acid sequence: CASYYGYTF.